The present TCR beta chain was sequenced within a study of shared clonotypes between healthy human individuals. Study-level results: Unshared clonotypes carried lower generation probabilities than those common to all four donors.

To note about this clone: Antigen: not known.

Authors' processing steps: Quality scores were absent from the junction-only immunoSEQ sequences, so filtering differed. TCRdb keeps only in-frame clones here, not all; method: immunoSEQ multiplex PCR. V and J calls and clone size come straight from that table; D and trimming were deduced from the DNA. The table shows nearly 2 million clones, with just under 95% occurring only once. In the naive CD8 group, cells lacked CD45RO and were positively selected for CCR7, so terminally differentiated effector memory CD45RA+ cells were left out. Each sample came from a Caucasian adult donor living in Nashville, Tennessee. CDR1 and CDR2 from the germline V gene are SGHDT and YYEEEE. The CDR3 consists of 13 residues. Trimming removed 0 bases from V and 5 bases from J, with 8 bases in between.

The clonotype was recovered from a man younger than 35 in good health. The sequenced material came from naive CD8+ T cells sorted from blood. This rearrangement joins TRBV5-6 to TRBJ2-5; D gene unclear. In DNA, the CDR3 is TGTGCCAGCAGCTTGGCGGCTTTCGAGACCCAGTACTTC. The encoded protein is CASSLAAFETQYF.